This T cell receptor (beta chain) was sequenced during a study of T cell responses to AZD1222 COVID-19 vaccine (dated by TCRdb to the early 2020s). Turning to the overall study: AZD1222 recipients with second doses at about 4 weeks or about 12 weeks were pooled, because spike-specific TCR depth and breadth did not differ between schedules. TCR sequencing covered over 230 trial participants: 200 to 220 given two doses of AZD1222 and 26 given two doses of MenACWY control vaccine. Trial participants were enrolled by age into subgroups of 18-55, 56-69 and 70-plus years, and about 150, 27 and 61 TCR-sequenced participants, respectively, were included in these subgroups.

Read against the paper, the sample's time point label means: baseline before first vaccination. Vaccinee samples were obtained from the UK trials COV001 and COV002, which included a single-blind randomized controlled phase 2/3 trial of AZD1222 (ChAdOx1 nCoV-19) in healthy adults. Trial participant PBMC samples were collected at day 0 and day 28 after the second dose for TCRbeta chain sequencing. The CDR3 regions of human TCRbeta chains were subjected to immunosequencing. The study's processing was this. TCRs in the repertoires were compared against a reference library of SARS-CoV-2-specific TCRs that had been generated with the MIRA antigen-specificity platform. Breadth meant the fraction of unique TCRs that were SARS-CoV-2-associated, whereas depth meant the fraction of total T cells that were SARS-CoV-2-associated. Using the MIRA data, each spike-specific TCR was assigned both to the spike region to which the TCR was reactive and to a CD4 or CD8 class. Log10-transformed breadth and depth values were compared by one-way ANOVA with Sidak's multiple comparisons tests. Here the immuneACCESS table is served through TCRdb, limited to in-frame sequences with V and J called. Missing clones are a known gap in these copies; in checked studies unresolved V genes cover under half, and the rest lacks a known reason. V and J calls and clone size follow that table, whereas D and trimming were derived from the DNA. This sample holds around 140,000 clones; over 90% were observed only once. The top ten clonotypes cover 1.5% to 2% of the sample.

To note about this clone: No antigen is known for it. One base away there is no much larger clone; base qualities are not given.

On the study overall, not on this receptor specifically: The vaccine-associated CD4 TCRs covered the entire spike protein, and the dominant responses fell in regions 160-218 and 743-854. After two AZD1222 doses, spike-specific TCR breadth and depth were significantly higher than at day 0 and than in MenACWY recipients. In the small 56-69-year group, the increase in depth fell short of significance, most likely because of low power. Conclusions about previously exposed vaccinees are limited, since just a handful of AZD1222 recipients were seropositive for SARS-CoV-2 at baseline. Because no day 14 peak-response samples were available, the repertoires could be characterized only after the peak T cell response. Reportedly, almost half of the unique spike-specific TCRs recognized epitopes lying outside the regions that are mutated in the B.1.351 and B.1.1.7 variants. Participants were mostly white British and included more females than males, and it was suggested by the authors that clonal diversity may have been underestimated.

The CDR3 has 12 amino acids, counting the end cysteine and phenylalanine. The sequence is cut down to CDR3 DNA, 36 bases in frame from base 1. For CDR1 and CDR2, the germline V gene lists SGHTA and FQGNSA. V is clipped by 8 bases and J by 3 bases, and the sequence between their germline boundaries is 10 bases long. The chain couples TRBV7-2 to TRBJ1-1, with the D gene not confidently named. This TCR was sampled from an adult in good health. This sample comprised peripheral blood, obtained on day 0 of AZD1222 vaccination. The bases are TGTGCCAGCGCCTCAGGAGACACTGAAGCTTTCTTT. It translates as CASASGDTEAFF.